This is a list of T cell receptor beta chains from one sample in a study of breast tumors, draining lymph nodes, adjacent tissues. TCRdb recomputed calls from the multiplex PCR reads with MiXCR, one row per CDR3 protein. In the table there are 190,000 or so distinct CDR3 sequences, roughly 29% of which are singletons. The sample consisted of axillary lymph node tissue. Receptor source: a female donor with breast cancer. Some clones in this sample may be carry-over from other donors' samples. Both conserved end residues are part of each CDR3. Fields, in order: clone size, J gene, D gene, V gene, CDR3 DNA, CDR3 protein. The D gene is left open where the match is weak. Clone size, where shown, is once, few, many, or a class for clones that have expanded.

>.|TRBJ1-2|TRBD1|TRBV6-6
TGTGCCAGCAGTACCAAAACAGGGGGCACTAACTATGGCTACACCTTC
CASSTKTGGTNYGYTF
>many|TRBJ2-7|TRBD1|TRBV7-8
TGTGCCAGCAGCTTAGCCCGGGGACAGTCCAACGAGCAGTACTTC
CASSLARGQSNEQYF
>.|TRBJ1-5|.|TRBV10-2
TGCGCCAGCAGTGTGGGGCTTAGCAATCAGCCCCAGCATTTT
CASSVGLSNQPQHF
>once|TRBJ1-5|.|TRBV18
TGTACCAGCTCACTCCCAGGGCAGCCCCAGCATTTT
CTSSLPGQPQHF
>many|TRBJ2-5|.|TRBV6-2/TRBV6-3
TGTGCCAGCGAGGACGGGGAGGGTCTTAGGGGGGAGACCCAGTACTTC
CASEDGEGLRGETQYF
>.|TRBJ1-5|.|TRBV11-2
TGTGCCAGCAGCTTAGGCTGGAACCAAGAGACCCAGCATTTT
CASSLGWNQETQHF
>.|TRBJ2-5|TRBD1|TRBV7-9
TGTGCCAGCAGCTTAGAGCTGCGCCGACACAGGGGAAGAGTGACCCTGTACTTC
CASSLELRRHRGRVTLYF
>many|TRBJ1-2|.|TRBV19
TGTGCCAGTAGTATGACAGGATATGGCTACACCTTC
CASSMTGYGYTF
>many|TRBJ2-2|.|TRBV30
TGTGCCTGGAGTAACAGGGTGGACACCGGGGAGCTGTTTTTT
CAWSNRVDTGELFF
>.|TRBJ2-1|.|TRBV6-5
TGTGCCAGCAGTTACGGCGAGAGACCTTACAATGAGCAGTTCTTC
CASSYGERPYNEQFF
>many|TRBJ1-6|TRBD1|TRBV12-3/TRBV12-4
TGTGCCAGCAGGATAGGGCCGGGGACAGAACTTAATTCACCCCTCCACTTT
CASRIGPGTELNSPLHF
>many|TRBJ1-5|.|TRBV12-3/TRBV12-4
TGTGCCAGCAGTTTAGAGTCGGACAATCAGCCCCAGCATTTT
CASSLESDNQPQHF
>once|TRBJ1-6|.|TRBV20-1
TGCAGTGCTAGAGATTGGCGCCGGTCGAATTCACCCCTCCACTTT
CSARDWRRSNSPLHF
>many|TRBJ1-5|.|TRBV6-5
TGTGCCAGCTCCTCGGGGGGGGATAGCAATCAGCCCCAGCATTTT
CASSSGGDSNQPQHF
>many|TRBJ2-3|.|TRBV30
TGTGCCTGGAATGGCCCGTCTAGCACAGATACGCAGTATTTT
CAWNGPSSTDTQYF
>.|TRBJ2-1|TRBD2|TRBV27
TGTGCCAGCAGTCACGGACTAGCGGGAGGGTGGGAGCAGTTCTTC
CASSHGLAGGWEQFF
>.|TRBJ2-7|TRBD1|TRBV5-1
TGCGCCAGCAGCCCGAGACAGGGGAACCCCTACGAGCAGTACTTC
CASSPRQGNPYEQYF
>many|TRBJ2-1|.|TRBV30
TGTGCCTACCGACTAGGAACTGAGCAGTTCTTC
CAYRLGTEQFF
>few|TRBJ1-1|.|TRBV7-9
TGTGCCAGCAGTCCCCAGGTTACTGAAGCTTTCTTT
CASSPQVTEAFF
>many|TRBJ1-5|.|TRBV7-6
TGTGCCAGCAGCCCCGGGACCCCCGGAAGCAATCAGCCCCAGCATTTT
CASSPGTPGSNQPQHF
>many|TRBJ2-5|TRBD2|TRBV19
TGTGCCAGTAGTATAGAGGGGGGGACGCTGCACGGGACCCAGTACTTC
CASSIEGGTLHGTQYF
>.|TRBJ2-5|TRBD2|TRBV3-1
TGTGCCAGCAGCCAAGATCGGAAACGTAGCGGGGGCCTATTCCAAGAGACCCAGTACTTC
CASSQDRKRSGGLFQETQYF
>.|TRBJ1-2|.|TRBV9
TGTGCCAGCAGTCCCGAGGGTGGACCCGGAGGGGGAGAGACCGGACGGAACTATGGCTACACCTTC
CASSPEGGPGGGETGRNYGYTF
>.|TRBJ1-1|.|TRBV3-1
TGTGCCAGCAGCCGGGCCCCTCGGACTGAAGCTTTCTTT
CASSRAPRTEAFF
>many|TRBJ2-1|TRBD2|TRBV28
TGTGCCAGCAGTTTAGGAGCTAGCGGGAGTAATGAGCAGTTCTTC
CASSLGASGSNEQFF
>many|TRBJ2-1|TRBD2|TRBV25-1
TGTGCCAGCAGTGGACTAGCGGGAGGGCCGAATGAGCAGTTCTTC
CASSGLAGGPNEQFF
>.|TRBJ1-5|.|TRBV2
TGTGCCAGCAGTGAATACAGTGATAGCAATCAGCCCCAGCATTTT
CASSEYSDSNQPQHF
>.|TRBJ1-2|.|TRBV13
TGTGCCAGCAGTTACGAGCGGTCCTACGGCTACACCTTC
CASSYERSYGYTF
>many|TRBJ2-1|.|TRBV5-6
TGTGCCAGCAGCTTGGGACGCAATGAGCAGTTCTTC
CASSLGRNEQFF
>.|TRBJ1-2|.|TRBV6-5
TGTGCCAGCAGTTACGCCCACCGACAGTCTCGCGGGGCCTTC
CASSYAHRQSRGAF
>many|TRBJ2-7|TRBD1|TRBV18
TGTGCCAGCTCACCCCAGGGGGCTGGGTACGAGCAGTACTTC
CASSPQGAGYEQYF
>many|TRBJ2-1|.|TRBV7-3
TGTGCCAGCAGCTTAAGCGCCAACGACAATGAGCAGTTCTTC
CASSLSANDNEQFF
>.|TRBJ1-1|.|TRBV19
TGTGCCAGTAGTATAGGGTCCCAGGGCACTGAAGCTTTCTTT
CASSIGSQGTEAFF
>many|TRBJ2-1|.|TRBV7-3
TGTGCCAGCAGCTTAAGAGGCAGCGCGGGCCAAGGAAATGAGCAGTTCTTC
CASSLRGSAGQGNEQFF
>.|TRBJ1-6|TRBD1|TRBV5-8
TGTGCCAGCAGCTTGCTTGGGACAGGGAGTTCACCCCTCCACTTT
CASSLLGTGSSPLHF
>many|TRBJ2-3|TRBD2|TRBV2
TGTGCCAGCAGTAAAGAAGGGTCTCTAGCGGGGCCCACAGATACGCAGTATTTT
CASSKEGSLAGPTDTQYF
>many|TRBJ2-1|.|TRBV7-9
TGTGCCAGCAGCTTCGAAGGTACCTTTGAGCAGTTCTTC
CASSFEGTFEQFF
>many|TRBJ1-5|.|TRBV19
TGTGCCAGTAGTCCTGGGGGGGCCCTTTATAGCAATCAGCCCCAGCATTTT
CASSPGGALYSNQPQHF
>many|TRBJ1-6|.|TRBV20-1
TGCAGTGCACCCCGGGGCAACTCCTATAATTCACCCCTCCACTTT
CSAPRGNSYNSPLHF
>many|TRBJ2-3|.|TRBV5-8
TGTGCCAGCACCCGGGGCCGGACGGCAGACACAGATACGCAGTATTTT
CASTRGRTADTDTQYF
>.|TRBJ1-1|TRBD1|TRBV19
TGTGCCAGCCGCTCAAAGACAGGGTCCAATGAAGCTTTCTTT
CASRSKTGSNEAFF
>many|TRBJ2-5|TRBD1|TRBV10-3
TGTGCCATCAGTGATTCGGACAGGGAAGAGACCCAGTACTTC
CAISDSDREETQYF
>many|TRBJ2-2|TRBD2|TRBV11-2
TGTGCCAGCAGCGCGCTAGCGGGAGTGGGGGAGCTGTTTTTT
CASSALAGVGELFF
>many|TRBJ2-5|.|TRBV28
TGTGCCAGCAGTTTTACAGCGATCGAGACCCAGTACTTC
CASSFTAIETQYF
>many|TRBJ1-2|.|TRBV2
TGTGCCAGCAGTAGGTCGGGGGGGGATGGCTACACCTTC
CASSRSGGDGYTF
>many|TRBJ1-6|.|TRBV20-1
TGCAGTGCTAGACCCCCGGGACGTGATAATTCACCCCTCCACTTT
CSARPPGRDNSPLHF
>many|TRBJ2-7|.|TRBV6-2/TRBV6-3
TGTGCCAGCAATCAACCAGCCTCGGGCGAGCAGTACTTC
CASNQPASGEQYF
>many|TRBJ1-3|.|TRBV4-1
TGCGCCAGCAGCCAAGATTTGGGGATTTCAGACTCTGGAAACACCATATATTTT
CASSQDLGISDSGNTIYF
>medium-sized|TRBJ2-1|.|TRBV2
TGTGCCAGCAGTGGTAGGGGGGGAGGGAATGAGCAGTTCTTC
CASSGRGGGNEQFF
>.|TRBJ2-2|.|TRBV6-2/TRBV6-3
TGTGCCAGCAGTTACCCCTCCAGGGAGCTGTTTTTT
CASSYPSRELFF
>many|TRBJ2-1|.|TRBV25-1
TGTGCCAGCAGTGAAGGGGGGGCCCGATCTTTCAATGAGCAGTTCTTC
CASSEGGARSFNEQFF
>.|TRBJ2-1|TRBD2|TRBV7-2
TGTGCCAGCAGCTTATCGGGACTACCGGGGGTGGAGCAGTTCTTC
CASSLSGLPGVEQFF
>many|TRBJ1-3|.|TRBV20-1
TGCAGTGGCTTACACTCTGGAAACACCATATATTTT
CSGLHSGNTIYF
>.|TRBJ1-5|.|TRBV28
TGTGCCAGCAAAAGACAGACGAGCAATCAGCCCCAGCATTTT
CASKRQTSNQPQHF
>many|TRBJ2-7|TRBD2|TRBV5-1
TGCGCCAGCAGCGAAAATAGCGGGGGGGGATGGGAGCAGTACTTC
CASSENSGGGWEQYF
>.|TRBJ1-6|.|TRBV10-3
TGTGCCACTGCCGTTGACAGCACCGCCTTCTATAATTCACCCCTCCACTTT
CATAVDSTAFYNSPLHF